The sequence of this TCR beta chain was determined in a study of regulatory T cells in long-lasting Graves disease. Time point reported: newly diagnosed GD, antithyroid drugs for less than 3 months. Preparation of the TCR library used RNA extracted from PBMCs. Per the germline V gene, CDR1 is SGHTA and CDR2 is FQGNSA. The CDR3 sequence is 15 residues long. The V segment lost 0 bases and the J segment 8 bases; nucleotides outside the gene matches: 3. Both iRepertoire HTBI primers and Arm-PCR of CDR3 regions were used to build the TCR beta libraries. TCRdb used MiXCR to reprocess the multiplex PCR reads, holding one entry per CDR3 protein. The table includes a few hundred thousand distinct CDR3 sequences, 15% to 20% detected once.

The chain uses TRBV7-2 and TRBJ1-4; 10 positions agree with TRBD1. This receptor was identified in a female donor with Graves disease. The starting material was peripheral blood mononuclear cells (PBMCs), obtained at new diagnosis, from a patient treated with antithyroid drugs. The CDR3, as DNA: TGTGCCAGCAGCTTAGCCGGGACAGGGGTCGAAAAACTGTTTTTT. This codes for CASSLAGTGVEKLFF.